These T cell receptor beta chains were read from a single sample in a study of T-cell reconstitution after alpha-beta-depleted transplantation in children. TCRdb fed the PCR reads into MiXCR, producing one record per CDR3 protein. The data show some 200,000 distinct CDR3 sequences, about 6.4% seen once. Sequenced here: PBMCs from the stem cell graft donor, sampled from the stem cell graft. These receptors came from a human donor who donated a stem cell graft to a child with Wiskott-Aldrich syndrome. CDR3s include the opening cysteine and the closing phenylalanine or tryptophan. A D gene is named only where the DNA matches it firmly. Clone size is given for some rows only: seen once, a few or many times, or a class if the clone is expanded.

>many|TRBD1|13|TRBJ2-7|TRBV27
CASSGDRTYEQYF
TGTGCCAGCAGCGGGGACAGGACCTACGAGCAGTACTTC
>few|-|13|TRBJ2-5|TRBV11-2
CASSFAYQETQYF
TGTGCCAGCAGCTTTGCGTACCAAGAGACCCAGTACTTC
>many|TRBD2|19|TRBJ2-1|TRBV12-5
CASGLSGRLAGGLSNEQFF
TGTGCTAGTGGTTTGTCCGGAAGACTAGCGGGGGGCCTATCCAATGAGCAGTTCTTC
>many|-|11|TRBJ2-3|TRBV10-3
CAIRGVGTQYF
TGTGCCATCAGGGGAGTTGGTACGCAGTATTTT
>many|-|14|TRBJ2-5|TRBV6-5
CASSYTPYQETQYF
TGTGCCAGCAGCTACACACCGTACCAAGAGACCCAGTACTTC
>many|-|12|TRBJ2-5|TRBV10-3
CAIQDSQETQYF
TGTGCCATCCAGGACAGCCAAGAGACCCAGTACTTC
>many|-|13|TRBJ2-1|TRBV7-2
CASSPPRGGEQFF
TGTGCCAGCAGCCCTCCTCGGGGTGGTGAGCAGTTCTTC
>few|-|15|TRBJ1-1|TRBV20-1
CSAKIRQSKNTEAFF
TGCAGTGCCAAAATTCGACAGTCAAAGAACACTGAAGCTTTCTTT
>many|TRBD2|18|TRBJ2-7|TRBV5-1
CASSWGLAGGLFSYEQYF
TGCGCCAGCAGCTGGGGACTAGCGGGGGGGCTTTTTTCCTACGAGCAGTACTTC
>few|-|14|TRBJ1-1|TRBV6-5
CASSYSGSNTEAFF
TGTGCCAGCAGTTACTCCGGGAGTAACACTGAAGCTTTCTTT
>many|TRBD1|15|TRBJ1-6|TRBV12-3/TRBV12-4
CASSIAGTGTSPLHF
TGTGCCAGCAGTATAGCCGGGACAGGCACATCACCCCTCCACTTT
>-|TRBD2|19|TRBJ2-7|TRBV18
CASSRDMTSGRAVSYEQYF
TGTGCCAGCTCACGTGACATGACTAGCGGGAGGGCGGTCTCCTACGAGCAGTACTTC
>few|-|14|TRBJ1-1|TRBV25-1
CASSENRWGAEAFF
TGTGCCAGCAGTGAAAACCGGTGGGGCGCTGAAGCTTTCTTT
>-|-|16|TRBJ1-2|TRBV6-5
CASSSPAGGVLYGYTF
TGTGCCAGCAGTTCGCCCGCTGGGGGCGTTTTGTATGGCTACACCTTC
>-|TRBD2|16|TRBJ2-7|TRBV6-1
CASSEGLAEYSYEQYF
TGTGCCAGCAGTGAAGGACTAGCGGAATACTCCTACGAGCAGTACTTC
>many|-|14|TRBJ1-1|TRBV12-3/TRBV12-4
CASSGGQFVTEAFF
TGTGCCAGCAGTGGAGGACAGTTCGTCACTGAAGCTTTCTTT
>many|TRBD1|12|TRBJ2-4|TRBV18
CASSQGADIQYF
TGTGCCAGCTCCCAGGGGGCGGACATTCAGTACTTC
>many|-|15|TRBJ1-2|TRBV20-1
CSARRFVGKSGGYTF
TGCAGTGCTAGACGCTTCGTAGGGAAAAGCGGAGGCTACACCTTC
>many|TRBD2|14|TRBJ2-7|TRBV12-3/TRBV12-4
CASRRTSGFYEQYF
TGTGCCAGCAGGAGGACTAGCGGGTTTTACGAGCAGTACTTC
>many|-|11|TRBJ2-7|TRBV29-1
CSVGGTGEQYF
TGCAGCGTTGGAGGGACGGGGGAGCAGTACTTC
>many|TRBD1|13|TRBJ2-3|TRBV20-1
CGADRASTDTQYF
TGCGGGGCGGACAGGGCTAGCACAGATACGCAGTATTTT
>many|-|13|TRBJ2-3|TRBV20-1
CSACGASTDTQYF
TGCAGTGCGTGTGGGGCCAGCACAGATACGCAGTATTTT
>many|-|16|TRBJ2-1|TRBV20-1
CSARGRGRGGPNEQFF
TGCAGTGCTAGAGGTCGAGGGAGGGGGGGCCCCAATGAGCAGTTCTTC
>many|-|12|TRBJ2-1|TRBV12-5
CASGLDLHEQFF
TGTGCTAGTGGTTTGGACCTTCATGAGCAGTTCTTC
>many|-|14|TRBJ1-1|TRBV6-5
CASRTGQLNTEAFF
TGTGCCAGCAGGACAGGACAGCTGAACACTGAAGCTTTCTTT
>-|-|14|TRBJ1-1|TRBV7-8
CASSSTRGSTEAFF
TGTGCCAGCAGCTCTACCAGGGGATCAACTGAAGCTTTCTTT
>many|-|14|TRBJ2-7|TRBV29-1
CSVVSGTRPNEQYF
TGCAGCGTTGTATCGGGGACACGCCCCAACGAGCAGTACTTC
>many|-|13|TRBJ2-5|TRBV12-3/TRBV12-4
CASSGGTLETQYF
TGTGCCAGCAGTGGAGGGACACTCGAGACCCAGTACTTC
>many|TRBD2|15|TRBJ2-1|TRBV6-1
CASCPRTSIHNEQFF
TGTGCCAGCTGCCCTAGGACTAGTATCCACAATGAGCAGTTCTTC
>many|-|17|TRBJ2-7|TRBV5-1
CASSLAKSQPTGYEQYF
TGCGCCAGCAGCTTAGCTAAGTCTCAACCAACGGGCTACGAGCAGTACTTC
>many|-|14|TRBJ1-2|TRBV20-1
CSAEKVGQLYGYTF
TGCAGTGCTGAAAAAGTTGGACAGCTCTATGGCTACACCTTC
>many|-|11|TRBJ1-1|TRBV7-9
CASSLETEAFF
TGTGCCAGCAGCTTAGAAACTGAAGCTTTCTTT
>many|TRBD1|15|TRBJ1-1|TRBV12-3/TRBV12-4
CASSLAPDRATEAFF
TGTGCCAGCAGTTTAGCGCCGGACAGGGCCACTGAAGCTTTCTTT